The sequence of this TCR beta chain was determined in a study of T-cell memory formation after mild COVID-19. For the study at large: Largely, TCR clusters stayed within a single donor.

Study-wide results and limits: Whereas later expanders leaned CD4+, clones contracting day 15 to 85 showed a balanced CD4/CD8 makeup. Whether second-wave clones peaking at day 37 were SARS-CoV-2 specific went unconfirmed.

Per germline, CDR1 SGHRS and CDR2 YFSETQ. V trimming: 8 bases; J trimming: 2 bases; junction bases outside the gene matches: 9. The CDR3 consists of 14 residues. TCRdb re-derived calls from the 5' RACE reads in MiXCR, one entry per CDR3 protein. Of 500,000 to 550,000 distinct CDR3 sequences in the sample, around 21% are singletons; the top ten hold approximately 12%. This clonotype was recorded many times. Its antigen is unknown. Sequenced: PBMCs or a T cell subset sorted from them (not recorded which). The TCR comes from an adult woman who had mild COVID-19 (a few samples of this study predate the infection). Cell type and time point are not known. The V and J genes are TRBV5-1 and TRBJ1-2, with 7 bases aligning to TRBD1. Here the CDR3 reads CASAAQGQNYGYTF. The CDR3 DNA reads TGCGCCAGTGCAGCACAGGGACAGAACTATGGCTACACCTTC.